This T cell receptor (beta chain) stems from a study of identical twins. TCRdb reprocessed the 5' RACE reads via MiXCR and lists one record per CDR3 protein. The table shows approximately 500,000 distinct CDR3 sequences, with more than 20% occurring only once. Every sampled donor was Caucasian and healthy. Germline CDR1 and CDR2: SQVTM and ANQGSEA. This CDR3 is 15 amino acids long. The V end was cut by 1 base, the J end by 5 bases, with 17 bases between. Separately, the same data were catalogued under a study of T cells expressing NK-cell markers. That work states: CD3+CD56+NKG2C+, CD3+CD56+NKG2C- and CD3+CD56-NKG2C+ T cells, once sorted, supplied the TCR beta repertoires.

This clonotype was obtained from a woman between 18 and 29 years old in good health. The sample consisted of CD4+ T cells sorted from blood. The chain employs TRBV29-1 and TRBJ1-1, with D maybe TRBD1 (6 bases). The CDR3 DNA is TGCAGCGTTGAAGGGGGGGGACACAGCGCGACTGAAGCTTTCTTT. Its protein is CSVEGGGHSATEAFF.